This TCR beta chain originates from a study of blood T cell repertoires in COVID-19. Germline CDR1 and CDR2: LNHDA and SQIVND (reference sequence). Trimming removed 4 bases from V and 0 bases from J, with 10 bases in between. The CDR3 sequence is 15 residues long. In the authors' methods: Amplification with reference gene primers provided the estimates of nucleated cell counts. Data came from immunoSEQ multiplex PCR; TCRdb stores just in-frame clones and leaves some out. That table gives V, J and clone size, and the DNA gave D and trimming. The sample includes around 220,000 clones, around four fifths of them seen just once.

Input material: peripheral blood. This sequence joins TRBV19 and TRBJ1-5; D not certain. This sequence was found in a man aged 30-40 years with active or convalescent COVID-19. The CDR3 is CASSREARSNQPQHF. In DNA form, the CDR3 reads TGTGCCAGTAGTAGAGAGGCCCGTAGCAATCAGCCCCAGCATTTT.